The 13 T cell receptor beta chains below come from one sample, sequenced in a study of Graves' ophthalmopathy and Graves' hyperthyroidism. Amplification targeted the TCR beta CDR3 regions, with RNA transcripts as the source material. The authors performed first-round RT-PCR with HTBI primers and then a second-round multiplex PCR. TCRdb called the multiplex PCR reads again in MiXCR, with one record for every CDR3 protein. The sample includes around 670,000 distinct CDR3 sequences, 35% to 50% of them seen just once. The sample consisted of peripheral blood. The receptors were gathered from an adult man with Graves' ophthalmopathy.

The chain uses TRBV7-9 and TRBJ1-2; no clear D. Trimming left V 1 base short and J 1 base short, with 13 bases between. In germline, CDR1 is SEHNR, CDR2 FQNEAQ (reference sequence). The CDR3 is made up of 16 amino acids. In nucleotides, the CDR3 is TGTGCCAGCAGCTTAGGGACGGAAACCTTTAACTATGGCTACACCTTC. This encodes CASSLGTETFNYGYTF.

This clonotype was seen repeatedly, ten times or more. The chain links TRBV7-2 to TRBJ2-5, with 7 nucleotides matching TRBD1. The CDR3 loop spans 14 amino acids. Germline CDR1 reads SGHTA; CDR2 reads FQGNSA. Trimming removed 6 bases from V and 7 bases from J; junction bases left unmatched: 11. The CDR3 protein is CASSQPGQWGTQYF. Written as DNA, the CDR3 is TGTGCCAGCAGTCAACCGGGACAGTGGGGGACCCAGTACTTC.

J is TRBJ1-2 and V is TRBV20-1, with TRBD1 matching 10 bases. J gave up 4 bases and V 1 base, and 3 bases lay outside the gene matches. Germline V gene data show CDR1 as DFQATT and CDR2 as SNEGSKA (reference sequence). This CDR3 region has 14 residues. The CDR3 coding sequence is TGCAGTGCTAGAGGACAGGGGGCCTCCTATGGCTACACCTTC. Protein product: CSARGQGASYGYTF.

The V call is TRBV19, the J call TRBJ1-3, with D tentatively TRBD1 (6 bases). Germline V CDR1 and CDR2: LNHDA, SQIVND (reference sequence). The CDR3 has 14 residues. V gave up 6 bases and J gave up 2 bases, with 11 bases separating them. The CDR3 is CASRGGTAGNTIYF. The CDR3 DNA sequence: TGTGCCAGTAGAGGGGGAACGGCTGGAAACACCATATATTTT.

The V call is TRBV19, the J call TRBJ1-5; D is perhaps TRBD1 (6 bases). Germline CDR1 is LNHDA and CDR2 is SQIVND (reference sequence). Trimming took off 3 bases at V and 3 bases at J, with 12 bases between the two ends. This CDR3 has 15 amino acids. CDR3 region: CASSMGGGFNQPQHF. The CDR3 bases are TGTGCCAGTAGTATGGGAGGGGGGTTCAATCAGCCCCAGCATTTT.

This clonotype showed up just once. Possible read error: a much larger clone is one base away. This sequence joins TRBV15 and TRBJ2-7, with 8 bases lining up with TRBD2. V dropped 1 base and J dropped 3; count of bases not matched to a gene: 11. The CDR3 has 17 residues. Germline CDR1 LNHNV, CDR2 YYDKDF (reference sequence). This CDR3 reads CATSRAAGSGTYYEQYF. The CDR3 coding sequence is TGTGCCACCAGCAGAGCGGCAGGTAGCGGGACCTACTACGAGCAGTACTTC.

This clonotype was counted between two and nine times. The chain joins TRBV2 to TRBJ1-3, with D perhaps matching TRBD1 (5 bases). The CDR3 spans 16 residues. Trimming removed 5 bases at V and 0 bases at J, with 14 bases between. Germline values: CDR1 SNHLY, CDR2 FYNNEI. This CDR3 reads CASSYQGAVSGNTIYF. In DNA form, the CDR3 reads TGTGCCAGCAGTTATCAGGGTGCCGTCTCTGGAAACACCATATATTTT.

A few counts support this clonotype. The CDR3 region has the DNA TGTGCCAGCAGACTTAGCGGGGGGGCCGGGGAGCTGTTTTTT. This codes for CASRLSGGAGELFF. The genes are TRBV7-3 and TRBJ2-2, with 11 bases lining up with TRBD2. This CDR3 is built from 14 residues. Losses at the gene ends were 6 bases for V and 6 bases for J; bases not matched to a gene: 3. Germline V CDR1 and CDR2: SGHTA, FQGTGA.

About this clonotype itself: The CDR3 carries no conserved terminal phenylalanine or tryptophan, so it likely arises from a read error. The limits of the CDR3 on the DNA are not certain, so only TCRdb's listed CDR3 is given. CDR3 sequence reads: CASSSNRAYY. The V and J genes are TRBV7-9 and TRBJ1-1; TRBD1, the table's D call, lacks a check against the DNA. The CDR3 contains 10 residues when both ends are counted. Looked up from germline, CDR1 is SEHNR and CDR2 is FQNEAQ (reference sequence).

This clonotype was counted many times. The chain couples TRBV20-1 to TRBJ2-2; D remains ambiguous. Germline V gene lookup returns CDR1 DFQATT and CDR2 SNEGSKA (reference sequence). The CDR3 has 12 residues. Trimming left V 2 bases short and J 7 bases short, with 8 bases between. Here the CDR3 reads CSARPDGGELFF. As DNA, the CDR3 is TGCAGTGCTAGACCTGACGGCGGGGAGCTGTTTTTT.

The V and J genes are TRBV9 and TRBJ2-6, with D possibly TRBD1 on 5 matching bases. The length of the CDR3 is 16 residues. The V and J ends lost 4 bases and 0 bases respectively, with 11 bases between them. Germline V gene lookup returns CDR1 SGDLS and CDR2 YYNGEE. The CDR3 loop reads CASSLDSFSGANVLTF. The CDR3 DNA reads as TGTGCCAGCAGCCTTGACAGTTTCTCTGGGGCCAACGTCCTGACTTTC.

In its sample, this clonotype was seen many times. This rearrangement joins TRBV7-9 to TRBJ2-7, with TRBD1 identical over 8 bases. Germline CDR1 SEHNR, CDR2 FQNEAQ (reference sequence). The CDR3 sequence is 15 residues long. V was clipped by 1 base and J by 2 bases; unmatched bases: 4. In DNA, the CDR3 is TGTGCCAGCAGCTTAGGGGCAGGGGGCCCCTACGAGCAGTACTTC. This encodes CASSLGAGGPYEQYF.

There are a few counts of this clonotype. The V gene is TRBV6-6, the J gene TRBJ1-2; a possible D gene is TRBD1 (5 bases). The germline V gene encodes CDR1 MNHNY and CDR2 SVGAGI (reference sequence). V was clipped by 6 bases and J by 6 bases, with 14 bases between them. The CDR3 sequence is 13 residues long. The CDR3 is CASSRDSSHGYTF. Written as DNA, the CDR3 is TGTGCCAGCAGCCGAGACAGCTCCCATGGCTACACCTTC.